Listed below are T cell receptor beta chains from one sample, sequenced in a study of regulatory T cells in long-lasting Graves disease. TCRdb independently ran MiXCR on the multiplex PCR reads; one entry per CDR3 protein. The repertoire includes around 250,000 distinct CDR3 sequences, 15% to 20% of them detected once, and 12% to 15% sits in the top ten. In addition, the sample was reused for a study of T cells in Graves' hyperthyroidism and ophthalmopathy.

The sequenced sample was peripheral blood mononuclear cells (PBMCs), obtained at new diagnosis, from a patient treated with antithyroid drugs. These receptors all stem from a woman in her 30s with Graves disease. Each CDR3 is given with its conserved first and last residue. Each record gives: V gene, clone size, D gene, J gene, CDR3 protein, CDR3 DNA. D genes are given only for firm matches. Clone size is shown for a subset of rows, as once, few, many or a class of expanded clone.

v_call: TRBV20-1; clone_size: many; d_call: TRBD1; j_call: TRBJ1-2; cdr3_aa: CSARATGEDYTF; cdr3_nt: TGCAGTGCTAGAGCAACAGGGGAGGACTACACCTTC
v_call: TRBV7-2; clone_size: many; d_call: -; j_call: TRBJ1-5; cdr3_aa: CASSLGRGNQPQHF; cdr3_nt: TGTGCCAGCAGCTTAGGGAGGGGCAATCAGCCCCAGCATTTT
v_call: TRBV5-6; clone_size: few; d_call: TRBD1; j_call: TRBJ1-6; cdr3_aa: CASSLFTGQRNSPLHF; cdr3_nt: TGTGCCAGCAGCTTGTTCACGGGACAGCGTAATTCACCCCTCCACTTT
v_call: TRBV3-1; clone_size: many; d_call: -; j_call: TRBJ2-1; cdr3_aa: CASSQVVGEQFF; cdr3_nt: TGTGCCAGCAGCCAAGTGGTTGGGGAGCAGTTCTTC
v_call: TRBV9; clone_size: -; d_call: TRBD2; j_call: TRBJ2-2; cdr3_aa: CASSGPTSGVNTGELFF; cdr3_nt: TGTGCCAGCAGCGGACCCACTAGCGGGGTCAACACCGGGGAGCTGTTTTTT
v_call: TRBV20-1; clone_size: many; d_call: TRBD1; j_call: TRBJ1-2; cdr3_aa: CSASDRVYGYTF; cdr3_nt: TGCAGTGCTAGCGACAGGGTATATGGCTACACCTTC
v_call: TRBV2; clone_size: few; d_call: -; j_call: TRBJ1-4; cdr3_aa: CASSRGAYEKLFF; cdr3_nt: TGTGCCAGCAGTCGGGGCGCCTATGAAAAACTGTTTTTT
v_call: TRBV18; clone_size: many; d_call: -; j_call: TRBJ1-1; cdr3_aa: CASRGLLNTEAFF; cdr3_nt: TGTGCCAGCCGGGGTCTCTTGAACACTGAAGCTTTCTTT
v_call: TRBV7-8; clone_size: -; d_call: -; j_call: TRBJ1-1; cdr3_aa: CASSQGNTEALF; cdr3_nt: TGTGCCAGCTCCCAGGGTAACACTGAAGCTCTCTTT
v_call: TRBV15; clone_size: few; d_call: -; j_call: TRBJ1-2; cdr3_aa: CATSRDKGIQANYGYTF; cdr3_nt: TGTGCCACCAGCAGAGATAAGGGGATACAAGCTAACTATGGCTACACCTTC
v_call: TRBV20-1; clone_size: -; d_call: -; j_call: TRBJ2-2; cdr3_aa: CSAIPFRGPDTGELFF; cdr3_nt: TGCAGTGCTATCCCTTTCCGAGGGCCGGACACCGGGGAGCTGTTTTTT
v_call: TRBV7-9; clone_size: many; d_call: -; j_call: TRBJ2-1; cdr3_aa: CASSLERTMMQFF; cdr3_nt: TGTGCCAGCAGCTTAGAGAGAACAATGATGCAGTTCTTC
v_call: TRBV3-1; clone_size: many; d_call: -; j_call: TRBJ1-1; cdr3_aa: CASRSRESRTEAFF; cdr3_nt: TGTGCCAGCAGGAGCAGGGAAAGTAGGACTGAAGCTTTCTTT
v_call: TRBV13; clone_size: many; d_call: -; j_call: TRBJ1-2; cdr3_aa: CASSLDQENYGYTF; cdr3_nt: TGCGCCAGCAGCTTGGATCAGGAGAACTATGGCTACACCTTC
v_call: TRBV6-1; clone_size: many; d_call: -; j_call: TRBJ1-1; cdr3_aa: CASQSGAQGEAFF; cdr3_nt: TGTGCCAGCCAGTCGGGGGCCCAGGGTGAAGCTTTCTTT
v_call: TRBV6-1; clone_size: -; d_call: TRBD1; j_call: TRBJ2-2; cdr3_aa: CASTPDRVDTGELFF; cdr3_nt: TGTGCCAGCACCCCCGACAGGGTGGACACCGGGGAGCTGTTTTTT
v_call: TRBV2; clone_size: many; d_call: -; j_call: TRBJ1-2; cdr3_aa: CASNIGSLSGYTF; cdr3_nt: TGTGCCAGCAATATAGGCAGCCTCTCGGGCTACACCTTC
v_call: TRBV20-1; clone_size: -; d_call: -; j_call: TRBJ2-7; cdr3_aa: CSALGGYEQYF; cdr3_nt: TGCAGTGCCTTGGGGGGCTACGAGCAGTACTTC
v_call: TRBV19; clone_size: once; d_call: TRBD1; j_call: TRBJ1-3; cdr3_aa: CASSHYGTGGLVGGNTIYF; cdr3_nt: TGTGCCAGTAGTCATTACGGGACAGGGGGCTTAGTTGGTGGAAACACCATATATTTT
v_call: TRBV5-8; clone_size: few; d_call: TRBD1; j_call: TRBJ1-4; cdr3_aa: CASSSGAGTDNEKLFF; cdr3_nt: TGTGCCAGCAGCTCGGGGGCGGGGACAGATAATGAAAAACTGTTTTTT
v_call: TRBV11-2; clone_size: many; d_call: TRBD1; j_call: TRBJ1-1; cdr3_aa: CASSLGGQGPMNTEAFF; cdr3_nt: TGTGCCAGCAGCTTAGGGGGACAGGGGCCGATGAACACTGAAGCTTTCTTT
v_call: TRBV5-1; clone_size: -; d_call: TRBD2; j_call: TRBJ2-1; cdr3_aa: CASSEGTSGGHEQFF; cdr3_nt: TGTGCCAGCAGCGAAGGGACTAGCGGGGGGCATGAGCAGTTCTTC
v_call: TRBV18; clone_size: many; d_call: -; j_call: TRBJ1-6; cdr3_aa: CASSHRDGSYNSPLHF; cdr3_nt: TGTGCCAGCTCACACAGGGACGGCTCCTATAATTCACCCCTCCACTTT
v_call: TRBV27; clone_size: -; d_call: -; j_call: TRBJ2-2; cdr3_aa: CASSLPGSGELFF; cdr3_nt: TGTGCCAGCAGCCTCCCCGGGTCCGGGGAGCTGTTTTTT
v_call: TRBV6-1; clone_size: many; d_call: -; j_call: TRBJ1-1; cdr3_aa: CASKDRTTEAFF; cdr3_nt: TGTGCCAGCAAAGACAGGACCACTGAAGCTTTCTTT
v_call: TRBV9; clone_size: many; d_call: -; j_call: TRBJ1-5; cdr3_aa: CASSVGGDGNQPQHF; cdr3_nt: TGTGCCAGCAGCGTAGGGGGTGACGGCAATCAGCCCCAGCATTTT
v_call: TRBV11-2; clone_size: -; d_call: TRBD1; j_call: TRBJ1-4; cdr3_aa: CASSHGGQGPRKLFF; cdr3_nt: TGTGCCAGCAGCCACGGTGGACAGGGGCCCCGAAAACTGTTTTTT